These 26 T cell receptor beta chains came from one sample sequenced in a study of blood T cell repertoires in COVID-19. This table comes from immunoSEQ multiplex PCR, and its TCRdb copy is limited to in-frame clones, with some not included. The data contain approximately 150,000 clones, over 70% of them singletons. Material for sequencing was peripheral blood. The receptors were sampled from a man in his fifties or sixties with active or convalescent COVID-19.

The chain combines TRBV29-1 with TRBJ2-7; D possibly corresponds to TRBD2 (6 bases). The CDR3 sequence is 13 residues long. V lost 6 bases and J lost 1, with 13 bases in between. Per the germline V gene, CDR1 is SQVTM and CDR2 is ANQGSEA. The chain's CDR3 is CSVHTGGSYEQYF. The CDR3 DNA sequence: TGCAGCGTCCACACCGGGGGTTCCTACGAGCAGTACTTC.

This clone was detected only once. V and J are TRBV2 and TRBJ2-3, with D unresolved. Germline assignment: CDR1 SNHLY and CDR2 FYNNEI. Between the trimmed V and J ends, which lost 8 bases and 4 bases, there was a span of 19 bases. The CDR3 totals 15 residues. Here the CDR3 reads CASLLLNLEADTQYF. The CDR3 DNA reads TGTGCCAGCCTGCTACTCAACCTTGAGGCAGATACGCAGTATTTT.

V usage is TRBV29-1 and J usage is TRBJ1-1; TRBD1 matches at 8 bases. The ends lost 6 bases at V and 2 bases at J; junction bases unmatched: 5. Germline lookup yields CDR1 SQVTM and CDR2 ANQGSEA. The CDR3 length is 13 residues. The CDR3 DNA reads as TGCAGCGTCCAACAGGGGGTTAACACTGAAGCTTTCTTT. Protein: CSVQQGVNTEAFF.

This clone was observed a few times. The V call is TRBV4-1, the J call TRBJ2-7; 7 bases line up with TRBD2. Per the germline V gene, CDR1 is MGHRA and CDR2 is YSYEKL. V gave up 3 bases and J gave up 3 bases; unmatched junction bases: 8. This CDR3 spans 15 amino acids. The CDR3 here is CASSQAEGRVYEQYF. The CDR3 DNA reads TGCGCCAGCAGCCAGGCTGAAGGGAGGGTCTACGAGCAGTACTTC.

The genes are TRBV6-2 or TRBV6-3 and TRBJ2-3, with 8 bases identical to TRBD2. J gave up 7 bases and V 6 bases, and 15 bases lay outside the gene matches. Germline assignment: CDR1 MNHEY and CDR2 SVGEGT. The CDR3 extends over 16 amino acids. CDR3 DNA: TGTGCCAGCAGCAACCCTAGCGGGTATCAGGACCATACGCAGTATTTT. This gives the protein CASSNPSGYQDHTQYF.

The rearrangement joins TRBV7-2 to TRBJ2-7; D may be TRBD1 (7 bases). The V end lost 1 base, the J end lost 2 bases, and 15 bases lay between the germline ends. The germline gives CDR1 SGHTA, CDR2 FQGNSA. The CDR3 loop spans 16 amino acids. CDR3 nucleotides: TGTGCCAGCAGCTTAGGGGCGGGGACAGCGACCTACGAGCAGTACTTC. Protein sequence: CASSLGAGTATYEQYF.

For the CDR3, the DNA is TGTGGTGTGGGGCAGGGCGATAATTCACCCCTCCACTTT. This codes for CGVGQGDNSPLHF. The J gene is TRBJ1-6, the V gene TRBV2, with D perhaps TRBD1 (5 bases). Per the germline V gene, CDR1 is SNHLY and CDR2 is FYNNEI. This CDR3 has 13 residues. Drawing the rest from reference TRBV2 and TRBJ1-6, the complete variable domain is EPEVTQTPSHQVTQMGQEVILRCVPISNHLYFYWYRQILGQKVEFLVSFYNNEISEKSEIFDDQFSVERPDGSNFTLKIRSTKLEDSAMYFCGVGQGDNSPLHFGNGTRLTVT.

Remarks on this clone: Relative to the germline gene, one junction end is altered; a read error may explain this. The chain carries TRBV19 and TRBJ1-1; no firm D call. This CDR3 is 15 amino acids long. CDR1 LNHDA and CDR2 SQIVND come from the germline V gene (reference sequence). The CDR3 loop is CASSIPRGENSEAFF. For the CDR3, the DNA is TGTGCCAGTAGTATACCCCGTGGGGAGAACAGTGAAGCTTTCTTT.

This chain uses TRBV28 with TRBJ1-4, with D possibly TRBD1 on 5 matching bases. The CDR3 contains 14 residues. Germline V gives CDR1 MDHEN, CDR2 SYDVKM. The ends were cut back, 3 bases at V and 10 bases at J, with 15 bases in the middle. In DNA, the CDR3 is TGTGCCAGCAGTTTGCGACAGTATAAGGGAAAACTGTTTTTT. This sequence encodes CASSLRQYKGKLFF.

This clone was seen only once. The J gene is TRBJ1-5, the V gene TRBV30; 7 positions agree with TRBD1. Germline trimming cut 3 bases from V and 5 bases from J; bases unmatched to any gene: 7. Germline V gene data show CDR1 as GTSNPN and CDR2 as SVGIG (reference sequence). This CDR3 is built from 14 residues. As DNA, the CDR3 is TGTGCCTGGAGCCGCGACAGGGATGATCAGCCCCAGCATTTT. Translation gives CAWSRDRDDQPQHF.

This chain joins TRBV18 and TRBJ1-2, with TRBD1 matching over 8 bases. CDR1 and CDR2 from the germline V gene are KGHSH and LQKENI. This CDR3 spans 14 amino acids. V lost 6 bases, J lost 4 bases, and 7 bases stayed unmatched. CDR3 DNA sequence: TGTGCCAGCTCCCTTAAGACAGGGGCCTATGGCTACACCTTC. It translates to CASSLKTGAYGYTF.

The CDR3 DNA reads TGTGCCAGTATCAAGACAGGGCCATCGGGCAGAGGTCAGCCCCAGCATTTT. It specifies CASIKTGPSGRGQPQHF. This chain links TRBV28 with TRBJ1-5; 7 bases are shared with TRBD1. Germline values: CDR1 MDHEN, CDR2 SYDVKM. This CDR3 has 17 residues. The V segment lost 9 bases and the J segment 6 bases; nucleotides outside the gene matches: 20.

The CDR3 here is CATSDFQGPLGNEQFF. The CDR3 DNA sequence: TGTGCCACCAGTGATTTCCAGGGGCCGCTAGGGAATGAGCAGTTCTTC. The rearrangement links TRBV24-1 to TRBJ2-1, with a possible D match to TRBD1 (6 bases). The CDR3 is 16 residues long. Germline V gene sequence: CDR1 KGHDR, CDR2 SFDVKD. Trimming took off 1 base at V and 7 bases at J, with 16 bases between the two ends.

The chain carries TRBV3-1 (or the pseudogene TRBV3-2) and TRBJ2-7, with 8 bases that match TRBD2. CDR3 length equals 14 residues. CDR1 is LGHDT and CDR2 is YNNKEL in the germline V gene (reference sequence). V was clipped by 3 bases and J by 2 bases; unmatched bases: 3. This CDR3 reads CASSHGLAAYEQYF. DNA for the CDR3: TGTGCCAGCAGCCACGGACTAGCCGCCTACGAGCAGTACTTC.

This chain connects TRBV9 to TRBJ2-5, with D tentatively TRBD2 (5 bases). CDR1 is SGDLS and CDR2 is YYNGEE in the germline V gene. Trimming took 4 bases from V and 1 from J, leaving 17 bases between them. The CDR3 consists of 16 residues. The CDR3 DNA reads as TGTGCCAGCAGCCCCCGTGGAGGTAGCCCCCAAGAGACCCAGTACTTC. Amino acid sequence: CASSPRGGSPQETQYF.

The chain joins TRBV5-4 to TRBJ2-2, with TRBD2 matching 15 bases. The V segment lost 0 bases and the J segment 4 bases; nucleotides outside the gene matches: 4. Germline V CDR1 and CDR2: SGHNT, YYREEE (reference sequence). The CDR3 sequence is 18 residues long. The CDR3 loop reads CASSLGGLAGGSTGELFF. The CDR3, as DNA: TGTGCCAGCAGCTTGGGGGGACTAGCGGGAGGAAGCACCGGGGAGCTGTTTTTT.

This clone has only a few counts. The genes are TRBV19 and TRBJ1-4, with D unresolved. In germline, CDR1 is LNHDA, CDR2 SQIVND (reference sequence). V lost 6 bases, J lost 0 bases, and 11 bases lay in between. The CDR3 is made up of 15 amino acids. The chain's CDR3 is CASRPGGPTNEKLFF. In nucleotides, the CDR3 is TGTGCCAGTAGACCCGGAGGGCCAACTAATGAAAAACTGTTTTTT. Full variable domain (remainder filled in from reference TRBV19 and TRBJ1-4): DGGITQSPKYLFRKEGQNVTLSCEQNLNHDAMYWYRQDPGQGLRLIYYSQIVNDFQKGDIAEGYSVSREKKESFPLTVTSAQKNPTAFYLCASRPGGPTNEKLFFGSGTQLSVL.

This clone was seen only a few times. This chain's CDR3 is CASSPPKGVSTYEQYF. In nucleotides, the CDR3 is TGTGCCAGCTCACCACCGAAGGGGGTCAGCACCTACGAGCAGTACTTC. The V and J genes are TRBV18 and TRBJ2-7; tentatively, D is TRBD1 (6 bases). The CDR3 consists of 16 residues. The V gene's germline CDR1 is KGHSH and CDR2 LQKENI. V was clipped by 0 bases and J by 2 bases, with 14 bases between them.

The CDR3 bases are TGTGCCAGCAGTAGAGCGGGAGAGGGGACAGATACGCAGTATTTT. Its translation: CASSRAGEGTDTQYF. The chain carries TRBV6-5 and TRBJ2-3; TRBD2 matches at 8 bases. V gave up 5 bases and J gave up 3 bases; unmatched junction bases: 7. This CDR3 has 15 residues. CDR1 is MNHEY, CDR2 SVGAGI, per germline.

The chain links TRBV2 to TRBJ1-5, with 9 bases fitting TRBD1. From germline, CDR1 is SNHLY and CDR2 FYNNEI. The CDR3 is 14 amino acids. V shed 8 bases and J 3 bases; nucleotides not matched to a gene: 5. The CDR3 is CASSGQGANQPQHF. In DNA form, the CDR3 reads TGTGCCAGCTCGGGACAGGGCGCCAATCAGCCCCAGCATTTT. Based on the CDR3 plus reference TRBV2 and TRBJ1-5, the full variable domain is EPEVTQTPSHQVTQMGQEVILRCVPISNHLYFYWYRQILGQKVEFLVSFYNNEISEKSEIFDDQFSVERPDGSNFTLKIRSTKLEDSAMYFCASSGQGANQPQHFGDGTRLSIL.

The chain couples TRBV10-3 to TRBJ2-7, with TRBD2 matching 13 bases. Germline V gives CDR1 ENHRY, CDR2 SYGVKD. This CDR3 contains 14 residues. The V segment lost 6 bases and the J segment 4 bases; nucleotides outside the gene matches: 3. CDR3 nucleotide sequence: TGTGCCATCAGGGGACTAGCGGGAACTTACGAGCAGTACTTC. Encoded protein: CAIRGLAGTYEQYF.

The genes are TRBV19 and TRBJ2-1, with D maybe TRBD2 (5 bases). Germline V gene lookup returns CDR1 LNHDA and CDR2 SQIVND (reference sequence). V lost 0 bases and J lost 11, with 11 bases in between. This CDR3 spans 13 amino acids. The CDR3 region is CASSIDWTGKQFF. The CDR3 region has the DNA TGTGCCAGTAGTATAGATTGGACTGGGAAGCAGTTCTTC.

The V gene is TRBV6-4, the J gene TRBJ1-3; 9 bases are shared with TRBD1. Germline lookup yields CDR1 MRHNA and CDR2 SNTAGT. This CDR3 is 16 amino acids long. The V and J ends lost 5 bases and 7 bases, in that order; junction bases with no gene match: 12. This CDR3 is CASSYGQGPSINTIYF. The CDR3 DNA is TGTGCCAGCAGTTACGGACAGGGGCCTTCTATTAACACCATATATTTT.

The V call is TRBV5-1, the J call TRBJ1-2; TRBD1 aligns across 7 bases. The V segment lost 0 bases and the J segment 6 bases; nucleotides outside the gene matches: 17. The germline V gene encodes CDR1 SGHRS and CDR2 YFSETQ. There are 18 residues in the CDR3. The CDR3 sequence is CASSLAPTTQGTSDGYTF. The CDR3 region has the DNA TGCGCCAGCAGCTTGGCACCGACCACACAGGGGACCTCTGATGGCTACACCTTC.

The chain employs TRBV5-6 and TRBJ2-7; 8 bases map to TRBD1. CDR1 and CDR2 from the germline V gene are SGHDT and YYEEEE. The CDR3 runs to 16 residues. V lost 2 bases, J lost 3 bases, and 10 bases stayed unmatched. The CDR3 sequence is CASSLRWTGKFYEQYF. The DNA of the CDR3 is TGTGCCAGCAGCTTACGATGGACAGGGAAATTCTACGAGCAGTACTTC.

This clone was seen a single time. V and J are TRBV18 and TRBJ1-3, with D uncertain. Germline V gene data show CDR1 as KGHSH and CDR2 as LQKENI. V gave up 2 bases and J gave up 2 bases, with 16 bases separating them. This CDR3 is 17 amino acids long. CDR3 nucleotides: TGTGCCAGCTCACCATTCCCGGTCGGCGGAACTGGAAACACCATATATTTT. Its protein is CASSPFPVGGTGNTIYF.